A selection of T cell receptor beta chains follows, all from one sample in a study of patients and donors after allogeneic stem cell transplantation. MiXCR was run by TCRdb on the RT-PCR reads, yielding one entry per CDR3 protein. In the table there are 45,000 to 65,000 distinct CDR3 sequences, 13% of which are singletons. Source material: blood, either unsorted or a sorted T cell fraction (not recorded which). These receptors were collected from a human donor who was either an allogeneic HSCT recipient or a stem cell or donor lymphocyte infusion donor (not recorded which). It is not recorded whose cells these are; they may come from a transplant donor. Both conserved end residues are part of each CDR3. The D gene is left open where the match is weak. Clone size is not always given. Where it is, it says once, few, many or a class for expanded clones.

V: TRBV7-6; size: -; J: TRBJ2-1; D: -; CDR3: CASSSLVGPGDYNEQFF; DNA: TGTGCCAGCAGCTCCCTTGTAGGCCCGGGGGATTACAATGAGCAGTTCTTC
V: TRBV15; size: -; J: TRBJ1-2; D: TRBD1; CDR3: CATSRGTGGANYGYTF; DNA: TGTGCCACCAGCAGAGGAACAGGGGGAGCTAACTATGGCTACACCTTC
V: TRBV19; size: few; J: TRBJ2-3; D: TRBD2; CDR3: CASSNLLASGSQSSSTDTQYF; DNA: TGTGCCAGTAGTAATCTCCTCGCTAGCGGGAGCCAATCGTCTAGCACAGATACGCAGTATTTT
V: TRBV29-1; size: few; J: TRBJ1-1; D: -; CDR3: CSVARSEAFF; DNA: TGCAGCGTTGCCCGTAGTGAAGCTTTCTTT
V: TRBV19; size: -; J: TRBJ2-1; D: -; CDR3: CASSPGLEQFF; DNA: TGTGCCAGTAGTCCCGGACTCGAGCAGTTCTTC
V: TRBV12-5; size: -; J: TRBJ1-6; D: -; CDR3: CASGNLTPGPYNSPLHF; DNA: TGTGCTAGTGGTAACCTCACCCCGGGACCTTATAATTCACCCCTCCACTTT
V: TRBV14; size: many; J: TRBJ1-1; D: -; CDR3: CASSPLNPQGPEAFF; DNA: TGTGCCAGCAGCCCTTTAAACCCACAGGGCCCTGAAGCTTTCTTT
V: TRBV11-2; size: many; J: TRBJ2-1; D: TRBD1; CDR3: CASSPDRAGLNEQFF; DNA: TGTGCCAGCAGCCCGGACAGGGCCGGACTAAATGAGCAGTTCTTC
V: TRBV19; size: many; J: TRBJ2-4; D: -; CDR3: CASSTDSKNIQYF; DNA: TGTGCCAGTAGTACGGACAGTAAAAACATTCAGTACTTC
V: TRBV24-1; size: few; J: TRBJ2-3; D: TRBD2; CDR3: CATSVAGGGTDTQYF; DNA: TGTGCCACCAGTGTTGCGGGGGGGGGCACAGATACGCAGTATTTT
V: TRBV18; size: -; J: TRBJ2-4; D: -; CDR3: CASSPYRENIQYF; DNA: TGTGCCAGCTCACCCTATCGTGAAAACATTCAGTACTTC
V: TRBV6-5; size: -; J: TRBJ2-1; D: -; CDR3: CASRPGTRLNNEQFF; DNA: TGTGCCAGCAGACCCGGGACCCGGCTGAACAATGAGCAGTTCTTC
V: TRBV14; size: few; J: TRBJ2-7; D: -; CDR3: CASSPPVGSSYEQYF; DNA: TGTGCCAGCAGCCCCCCTGTGGGCAGTTCCTACGAGCAGTACTTC
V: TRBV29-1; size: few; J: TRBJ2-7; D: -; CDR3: CSVEDRYYEQYF; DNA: TGCAGCGTTGAAGACAGGTACTACGAGCAGTACTTC
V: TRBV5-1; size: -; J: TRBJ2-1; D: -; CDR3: CASSWLGLPGEQFF; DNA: TGCGCCAGCAGCTGGTTGGGACTCCCAGGTGAGCAGTTCTTC
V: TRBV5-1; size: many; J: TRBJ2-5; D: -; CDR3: CASSLGPGGTQYF; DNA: TGCGCCAGCAGCTTGGGACCAGGAGGGACCCAGTACTTC
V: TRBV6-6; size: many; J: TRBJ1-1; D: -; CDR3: CASSNERATEAFF; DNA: TGTGCCAGCAGTAACGAAAGGGCCACTGAAGCTTTCTTT
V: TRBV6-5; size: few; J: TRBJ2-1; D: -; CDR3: CASSLLGSQYNEQFF; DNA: TGTGCCAGCAGCCTCCTGGGGTCTCAATACAATGAGCAGTTCTTC
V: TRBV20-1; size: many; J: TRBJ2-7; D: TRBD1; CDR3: CSAWDRINEQYF; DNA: TGCAGTGCCTGGGACAGGATCAACGAGCAGTACTTC
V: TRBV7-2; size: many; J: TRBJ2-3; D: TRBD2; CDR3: CASSLGLAPFTDTQYF; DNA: TGTGCCAGCAGCTTAGGACTAGCGCCCTTCACAGATACGCAGTATTTT
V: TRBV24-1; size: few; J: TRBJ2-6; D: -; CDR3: CATSDLPGPGANVLTF; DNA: TGTGCCACCAGTGATTTGCCGGGTCCTGGGGCCAACGTCCTGACTTTC
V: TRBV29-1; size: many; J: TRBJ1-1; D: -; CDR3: CSSGTSAEAFF; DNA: TGCAGCTCCGGGACAAGTGCTGAAGCTTTCTTT